Below are 15 T cell receptor beta chains sequenced from a single sample in a study of response to subunit inactivated influenza vaccine. From the RT-PCR reads, TCRdb called clonotypes with MiXCR, one entry per CDR3 protein. The data contain around 520,000 distinct CDR3 sequences, 25% of them singletons. Sequenced here: CD4+ T cells sorted from PBMCs, sampled around 5 days after vaccination. The receptor set was obtained from a man in his forties or fifties who received an inactivated influenza vaccine.

This clonotype was observed a few times. V usage is TRBV12-3 or TRBV12-4 and J usage is TRBJ2-5; the D gene could be TRBD1 or TRBD2 (5 bases each). This CDR3 is 14 amino acids long. V was trimmed by 7 bases and J by 5 bases, leaving 17 bases between them. The CDR3 is CASNNRGAGETQYF. The CDR3, as DNA: TGTGCCAGCAACAACCGGGGCGCTGGGGAGACCCAGTACTTC.

This chain connects TRBV2 to TRBJ1-6; no clear D. CDR3 length: 14 residues. Germline loops: CDR1 SNHLY, CDR2 FYNNEI. Deletions cut 4 bases from V and 7 bases from J, with 11 bases between. CDR3 sequence: CASSVEQSNSPLHF. CDR3 DNA sequence: TGTGCCAGCAGTGTTGAACAGTCAAATTCACCCCTCCACTTT.

This clonotype was counted at least ten times. The gene calls are TRBV5-5 and TRBJ2-7; tentatively, D is TRBD2 (5 bases). Germline loops: CDR1 SGHKS, CDR2 YYEKEE (reference sequence). This CDR3 is built from 14 residues. V lost 2 bases, J lost 0 bases, and 9 bases lay in between. The CDR3 coding sequence is TGTGCCAGCAGCTTCCGCGCGGGCTCCTACGAGCAGTACTTC. This encodes CASSFRAGSYEQYF.

The chain has TRBV7-8 and TRBJ2-5; the match to TRBD2 covers 7 bases. The CDR3 is 14 residues long. The germline gives CDR1 SGHVS, CDR2 FQNEAQ. J was trimmed by 4 bases and V by 5 bases; bases with no gene match: 7. The CDR3 protein is CASSPGLVTETQYF. The DNA of the CDR3 is TGTGCCAGCAGCCCAGGACTAGTAACAGAGACCCAGTACTTC.

J is TRBJ2-7 and V is TRBV24-1; no clear D gene. V was pared by 4 bases and J by 1 base, with 7 bases between. Germline V gene lookup returns CDR1 KGHDR and CDR2 SFDVKD. The CDR3 spans 13 residues. The CDR3 is CATSDPSSYEQYF. The CDR3, as DNA: TGTGCCACCAGTGACCCCTCGTCCTACGAGCAGTACTTC.

The CDR3 sequence: CASSAGTGIFNSPLHF. In DNA, the CDR3 is TGTGCCAGCAGTGCCGGGACAGGGATTTTTAATTCACCCCTCCACTTT. The chain has TRBV28 and TRBJ1-6; TRBD1 matches at 9 bases. Trimming took 5 bases from V and 6 from J; bases not matched to a gene: 8. In germline, CDR1 is MDHEN, CDR2 SYDVKM. The CDR3 totals 16 residues.

A note on this clonotype: A much larger clone sits a single nucleotide away, making a read error possible. The chain recombines TRBV12-3 or TRBV12-4 with TRBJ1-5; D remains unclear. This CDR3 is built from 16 residues. The CDR3 spells CASSLEAGLSNQLQHF. CDR3 bases: TGTGCCAGCAGTTTAGAAGCAGGATTAAGCAATCAGCTCCAGCATTTT.

This sequence joins TRBV9 and TRBJ2-5; 9 nucleotides match TRBD2. Germline V gene sequence: CDR1 SGDLS, CDR2 YYNGEE. The ends lost 0 bases at V and 5 bases at J; junction bases unmatched: 8. The CDR3 is 16 amino acids. This CDR3 is CASSVAGGGASETQYF. CDR3 nucleotides: TGTGCCAGCAGCGTAGCTGGCGGGGGGGCCTCGGAGACCCAGTACTTC.

This clonotype has only a few counts. This rearrangement joins TRBV9 to TRBJ2-1, with D perhaps matching TRBD1 or TRBD2 (7 bases each). V lost 2 bases to trimming and J lost 6 bases, with 18 bases between them. Germline CDR1 and CDR2: SGDLS and YYNGEE. The CDR3 loop spans 16 amino acids. Here the CDR3 DNA reads TGTGCCAGCAGCGTGGGAGGGGGCACCACCCCCAATGAGCAGTTCTTC. This encodes CASSVGGGTTPNEQFF.

This rearrangement joins TRBV3-1 to TRBJ2-7; D possibly corresponds to TRBD2 (6 bases). Deletions cut 5 bases from V and 4 bases from J, with 18 bases between. The CDR3 spans 15 residues. Germline V gene lookup returns CDR1 LGHDT and CDR2 YNNKEL (reference sequence). As DNA, the CDR3 is TGTGCCAGCAGCAAATCGCCGGGAGTTTGGTACGAGCAGTACTTC. Amino acids: CASSKSPGVWYEQYF.

This clonotype was seen a few times. This chain joins TRBV2 and TRBJ2-5; 7 nucleotides agree with TRBD2. Germline CDR1 reads SNHLY; CDR2 reads FYNNEI. V lost 2 bases, J lost 5 bases, and 2 bases stayed unmatched. The CDR3 is 13 residues long. CDR3 sequence reads: CASSEQGGETQYF. Here the CDR3 DNA reads TGTGCCAGCAGTGAACAGGGAGGGGAGACCCAGTACTTC.

This clonotype was recorded many times. The V gene is TRBV5-6, the J gene TRBJ2-2, with TRBD1 identical over 8 bases. CDR3 length: 20 amino acids. CDR1 and CDR2 (germline): SGHDT, YYEEEE. The V gene end was trimmed by 0 bases and the J gene end by 3 bases; junction bases not matched to a gene: 16. The CDR3 loop reads CASSLVIRWGQDEDTGELFF. The CDR3 DNA is TGTGCCAGCAGCTTGGTTATTCGGTGGGGACAGGACGAGGACACCGGGGAGCTGTTTTTT.

The chain combines TRBV20-1 with TRBJ1-2; D is undetermined. Germline assignment: CDR1 DFQATT and CDR2 SNEGSKA (reference sequence). V was shortened by 0 bases and J by 4 bases, with 12 bases between the two germline ends. CDR3 length: 14 residues. The CDR3 sequence: CSARDWEGSYGYTF. The CDR3 region has the DNA TGCAGTGCTAGAGATTGGGAAGGGTCCTATGGCTACACCTTC.

In nucleotides, the CDR3 is TGTGCCAGCAGCGCCCAGGGGTTAACGCAGTATTTT. Its translation is CASSAQGLTQYF. This rearrangement joins TRBV7-2 to TRBJ2-3; the D gene is possibly TRBD1 (6 bases). Trimming removed 5 bases from V and 9 bases from J, with 12 bases in between. The CDR3 runs to 12 residues. In germline, CDR1 is SGHTA, CDR2 FQGNSA.

The chain recombines TRBV5-1 with TRBJ2-4; no definite D call. Germline V CDR1 and CDR2: SGHRS, YFSETQ. The CDR3 is 16 amino acids. Trimming removed 0 bases from V and 3 bases from J, with 13 bases in between. The CDR3, as DNA: TGCGCCAGCAGCTTGGGGGTATACCCAAGCAAAAACATTCAGTACTTC. Its translation: CASSLGVYPSKNIQYF. Supplemented by reference TRBV5-1 and TRBJ2-4, the full variable domain reads KAGVTQTPRYLIKTRGQQVTLSCSPISGHRSVSWYQQTPGQGLQFLFEYFSETQRNKGNFPGRFSGRQFSNSRSEMNVSTLELGDSALYLCASSLGVYPSKNIQYFGAGTRLSVL.